This T cell receptor (beta chain) appears in the sequencing data of a study of cytomegalovirus exposure and HLA in healthy donors. In the PCR, 60 Vbeta and 13 Jbeta primers were used. TCRdb's copy holds only in-frame clones and misses some; the assay was immunoSEQ multiplex PCR. The data show 120,000 to 150,000 clones, 60% to 85% seen once. Germline values: CDR1 MNHEY, CDR2 SVGAGI. Trimming cost V 6 bases and J 12 bases, with 15 bases left between them. The CDR3 is 11 amino acids. Sequencing was carried out using PBMCs. The sequence came from a male donor in good health and CMV-seronegative. The chain is built from TRBV6-5 and TRBJ2-7; D possibly corresponds to TRBD1 (5 bases). The DNA of the CDR3 is TGTGCCAGCAGCCGAGACAGTCGAGCGTACTTC. Translated: CASSRDSRAYF.